These 21 T cell receptor beta chains share one sample of origin, sequenced in a study of cytomegalovirus exposure and HLA in healthy donors. The PCR had 60 Vbeta and 13 Jbeta primers. Profiled with immunoSEQ multiplex PCR; TCRdb holds only in-frame clones, not every one. The data contain approximately 110,000 clones, around 76% of them singletons. Input material: PBMCs. These receptors were obtained from a man aged 40-55 years in good health and CMV-seropositive.

The V gene is TRBV7-8, the J gene TRBJ2-3, with 7 bases aligning to TRBD2. The CDR3 sequence is 14 residues long. The V gene end was trimmed by 5 bases and the J gene end by 6 bases; junction bases not matched to a gene: 8. Germline V gene lookup returns CDR1 SGHVS and CDR2 FQNEAQ. The CDR3 region has the DNA TGTGCCAGCAGCCCCGGGGGGATAACGGATACGCAGTATTTT. This gives the protein CASSPGGITDTQYF.

The V call is TRBV7-9, the J call TRBJ1-1; D is uncertain. The CDR3 spans 14 residues. V gave up 1 base and J gave up 5 bases, with 11 bases separating them. CDR1 and CDR2 from the germline V gene are SEHNR and FQNEAQ (reference sequence). CDR3 in amino acids: CASSLVPPGTEAFF. The CDR3 DNA reads as TGTGCCAGCAGCTTAGTTCCACCGGGTACTGAAGCTTTCTTT.

The rearrangement uses TRBV6-1 and TRBJ2-1, with TRBD1 matching 10 bases. The CDR3 sequence is 13 residues long. Germline CDR1 MNHNS, CDR2 SASEGT. V lost 4 bases, J lost 8 bases, and 2 bases stayed unmatched. CDR3 region: CASSGDRGDEQFF. The CDR3 nucleotides are TGTGCCAGCAGTGGGGACAGGGGCGATGAGCAGTTCTTC.

This clone was seen a single time. The V and J genes are TRBV28 and TRBJ2-7; D is uncertain. Trimming cost V 6 bases and J 3 bases, with 6 bases left between them. The CDR3 contains 11 residues. Germline CDR1 and CDR2: MDHEN and SYDVKM. CDR3 in DNA: TGTGCCAGCAGCCGCGACTACGAGCAGTACTTC. It translates to CASSRDYEQYF.

J is TRBJ1-6 and V is TRBV4-1; 7 bases fit TRBD1. The trim removed 2 bases at V and 6 bases at J, leaving 7 bases unmatched. Per germline, CDR1 MGHRA and CDR2 YSYEKL. The CDR3 runs to 16 residues. CDR3 amino acids: CASSQPRTGVNSPLHF. In DNA form, the CDR3 reads TGCGCCAGCAGCCAACCTCGGACAGGAGTTAATTCACCCCTCCACTTT.

The chain has TRBV29-1 and TRBJ1-2; TRBD1 might be the D (5 bases). CDR3 size: 13 residues. V was clipped by 3 bases and J by 3 bases, with 11 bases between them. Germline-derived CDR1 and CDR2 are SQVTM and ANQGSEA. The CDR3 sequence is CSVEAGFDYGYTF. The CDR3 nucleotides read TGCAGCGTTGAGGCAGGGTTTGACTATGGCTACACCTTC. The full variable domain, with the rest looked up from reference TRBV29-1 and TRBJ1-2, is SAVISQKPSRDICQRGTSLTIQCQVDSQVTMMFWYRQQPGQSLTLIATANQGSEATYESGFVIDKFPISRPNLTFSTLTVSNMSPEDSSIYLCSVEAGFDYGYTFGSGTRLTVV.

V is TRBV19 and J is TRBJ1-3; weak D call: TRBD1 (6 bases). CDR3 length equals 14 residues. Trimming stripped 5 bases from V and 1 base from J, with 9 bases between. CDR1 and CDR2 from the germline V gene are LNHDA and SQIVND (reference sequence). DNA for the CDR3: TGTGCCAGTAGTGATACAGGGTCTGGAAACACCATATATTTT. Translating it yields CASSDTGSGNTIYF.

The chain carries TRBV11-3 and TRBJ2-3; maybe TRBD2 (6 bases). V was cut by 3 bases and J by 0 bases, with 7 bases left in between. The germline gives CDR1 SGHNT, CDR2 YENEEA. CDR3 length equals 14 residues. The CDR3 is CASSFGTSTDTQYF. The CDR3 nucleotides are TGTGCCAGCAGCTTCGGGACTAGCACAGATACGCAGTATTTT. The complete variable domain, with remaining parts taken from reference TRBV11-3 and TRBJ2-3, reads EAGVVQSPRYKIIEKKQPVAFWCNPISGHNTLYWYLQNLGQGPELLIRYENEEAVDDSQLPKDRFSAERLKGVDSTLKIQPAELGDSAVYLCASSFGTSTDTQYFGPGTRLTVL.

This chain joins TRBV6-5 and TRBJ2-7, with TRBD1 identical over 7 bases. The germline CDR1 and CDR2 sequences are MNHEY and SVGAGI. The CDR3 is 15 residues long. Trimming removed 6 bases from V and 0 bases from J; junction bases left unmatched: 8. The CDR3 sequence is CASRTGTVGSYEQYF. The CDR3, as DNA: TGTGCCAGCAGAACCGGGACAGTTGGCTCCTACGAGCAGTACTTC.

The chain uses TRBV7-2 and TRBJ2-3; possibly TRBD1 for D (6 bases). Germline V gives CDR1 SGHTA, CDR2 FQGNSA. V was shortened by 2 bases and J by 3 bases, with 9 bases between the two germline ends. The CDR3 sequence is 14 residues long. CDR3 DNA sequence: TGTGCCAGCAGCTTATGGACAGCTACAGATACGCAGTATTTT. Residues: CASSLWTATDTQYF.

The V gene is TRBV7-9, the J gene TRBJ1-6; 9 bases align to TRBD1. This CDR3 is 15 amino acids long. Losses at the gene ends were 5 bases for V and 9 bases for J; bases not matched to a gene: 8. Germline CDR1 is SEHNR and CDR2 is FQNEAQ (reference sequence). The CDR3 nucleotides read TGTGCCAGCAGCCCTAGTGGGACAGGGAGTTCACCCCTCCACTTT. Its protein product is CASSPSGTGSSPLHF. Together with reference TRBV7-9 and TRBJ1-6, the CDR3 gives the full variable domain: DTGVSQNPRHKITKRGQNVTFRCDPISEHNRLYWYRQTLGQGPEFLTYFQNEAQLEKSRLLSDRFSAERPKGSFSTLEIQRTEQGDSAMYLCASSPSGTGSSPLHFGNGTRLTVT.

The V and J genes are TRBV15 and TRBJ2-5; D gene uncertain. The better agreement between TRBJ2-7 and the DNA end casts doubt on the J call. The germline CDR1 and CDR2 sequences are LNHNV and YYDKDF (reference sequence). This CDR3 region has 14 residues. The CDR3 DNA reads as TGTGCCACCAGCAGCCCTAAATACTCCTACGAGCAGTACTTC. It encodes CATSSPKYSYEQYF.

The J gene is TRBJ2-3, the V gene TRBV7-9, with a possible D match to TRBD1 (6 bases). Per the germline V gene, CDR1 is SEHNR and CDR2 is FQNEAQ (reference sequence). The CDR3 consists of 16 residues. The ends were cut back, 5 bases at V and 2 bases at J, with 17 bases in the middle. Here the CDR3 DNA reads TGTGCCAGCAGCCTATGGGGGCTAACTAACACAGATACGCAGTATTTT. Translation gives CASSLWGLTNTDTQYF.

This clone appeared a few times. This sequence joins TRBV11-2 and TRBJ1-2, with D possibly TRBD1 on 6 matching bases. The germline CDR1 and CDR2 sequences are SGHAT and FQNNGV. The CDR3 is 16 residues long. Trimming shortened V by 3 bases and J by 0 bases, and 14 bases separated the two germline ends. CDR3 in amino acids: CASSFGLGGANYGYTF. The CDR3, as DNA: TGTGCCAGCAGCTTTGGTCTAGGGGGAGCTAACTATGGCTACACCTTC.

This clone was counted once. The chain uses TRBV7-2 and TRBJ1-2; D might be TRBD1 (6 bases). The V gene's germline CDR1 is SGHTA and CDR2 FQGNSA. The CDR3 runs 14 residues. Trimming pared 3 bases from V and 7 bases from J, leaving 15 bases between. The CDR3 region is CASSFMGGGGGYTF. The CDR3 DNA sequence: TGTGCCAGCAGCTTTATGGGAGGGGGTGGTGGCTACACCTTC.

This chain connects TRBV11-2 to TRBJ2-1, with a weak D call TRBD2 (6 bases). The V end was cut by 5 bases, the J end by 6 bases, with 17 bases between. In germline, CDR1 is SGHAT, CDR2 FQNNGV. The CDR3 totals 15 residues. The CDR3 is CASSLAGGGSNEQFF. In DNA, the CDR3 is TGTGCCAGCAGCCTGGCGGGTGGGGGGTCCAATGAGCAGTTCTTC.

The chain recombines TRBV6-5 with TRBJ1-4, with D tentatively TRBD1 (5 bases). The germline CDR1 and CDR2 sequences are MNHEY and SVGAGI. The V gene lost 0 bases and the J gene lost 7 bases, with 12 bases spanning the gap. This CDR3 has 15 amino acids. The CDR3 DNA sequence: TGTGCCAGCAGTTACTCGACCGGCAGGGCTGAAAAACTGTTTTTT. Translation gives CASSYSTGRAEKLFF.

The V call is TRBV19, the J call TRBJ1-3; the match to TRBD1 covers 9 bases. CDR1 LNHDA and CDR2 SQIVND come from the germline V gene (reference sequence). Trimming took 2 bases from V and 6 from J; bases not matched to a gene: 5. This CDR3 region has 15 residues. The CDR3 coding sequence is TGTGCCAGTAGTATAATCACAGGGGGCGAAAACACCATATATTTT. It yields the protein CASSIITGGENTIYF.

This clone appeared a single time. The J gene is TRBJ1-1, the V gene TRBV19, with 11 positions matching TRBD1. Per the germline V gene, CDR1 is LNHDA and CDR2 is SQIVND (reference sequence). CDR3 size: 16 residues. V dropped 6 bases and J dropped 4; count of bases not matched to a gene: 10. CDR3 loop: CASRDYSGTGGTEAFF. As DNA, the CDR3 is TGTGCCAGTAGAGACTACTCCGGGACAGGGGGCACTGAAGCTTTCTTT.

The chain has TRBV7-2 and TRBJ2-1, with D possibly TRBD1 on 6 matching bases. The CDR3 sequence is 15 residues long. From germline, CDR1 is SGHTA and CDR2 FQGNSA. V was trimmed by 5 bases and J by 5 bases, leaving 16 bases between them. The CDR3 sequence is CASSHLGPGDNEQFF. For the CDR3, the DNA is TGTGCCAGCAGCCACCTGGGACCAGGGGACAATGAGCAGTTCTTC.

The CDR3 region is CASSPLGTGLNTEAFF. The CDR3 DNA follows: TGTGCCAGCTCACCATTGGGAACAGGGTTGAACACTGAAGCTTTCTTT. The rearrangement links TRBV18 to TRBJ1-1; perhaps TRBD1 as D (6 bases). The CDR3 has 16 amino acids. CDR1 and CDR2 (germline): KGHSH, LQKENI. V was pared by 2 bases and J by 0 bases, with 13 bases between.